One and the same sample provided the 15 T cell receptor beta chains below, sequenced in a study of cytomegalovirus exposure and HLA in healthy donors. The PCR employed 60 Vbeta primers together with 13 Jbeta primers. Using immunoSEQ multiplex PCR, the repertoire was profiled, and TCRdb retains in-frame clones only, with some absent. Of around 260,000 clones in the sample, about four fifths were seen once. The material sequenced was PBMCs. These receptors were obtained from a girl aged 2-10 years in good health and CMV-seronegative.

This clone was detected a few times. The chain links TRBV4-1 to TRBJ1-1; D is perhaps TRBD1 (5 bases). The CDR3 has 14 amino acids. Germline V gene lookup returns CDR1 MGHRA and CDR2 YSYEKL. Trimming left V 0 bases short and J 6 bases short, with 11 bases between. CDR3 protein: CASSQEGAGSEAFF. CDR3 nucleotides: TGCGCCAGCAGCCAAGAAGGGGCAGGGTCTGAAGCTTTCTTT.

The rearrangement uses TRBV5-1 and TRBJ2-3, with D maybe TRBD2 (7 bases). Germline CDR1 reads SGHRS; CDR2 reads YFSETQ. V was trimmed by 5 bases and J by 1 base, leaving 17 bases between them. The CDR3 sequence is 16 residues long. The CDR3 nucleotides read TGCGCCAGCAGACTTTGGGGGGGGGCACGCACAGATACGCAGTATTTT. Its translation: CASRLWGGARTDTQYF. The full variable domain, in which reference TRBV5-1 and TRBJ2-3 provide the parts outside the CDR3, is KAGVTQTPRYLIKTRGQQVTLSCSPISGHRSVSWYQQTPGQGLQFLFEYFSETQRNKGNFPGRFSGRQFSNSRSEMNVSTLELGDSALYLCASRLWGGARTDTQYFGPGTRLTVL.

This chain uses TRBV19 with TRBJ2-5; unclear D gene. CDR1 is LNHDA and CDR2 is SQIVND in the germline V gene (reference sequence). The CDR3 extends over 12 amino acids. Trimming took off 7 bases at V and 11 bases at J, with 17 bases between the two ends. This chain's CDR3 is CASMGAALEQYF. CDR3 nucleotide sequence: TGTGCCAGTATGGGCGCCGCCTTAGAGCAGTACTTC.

The chain couples TRBV13 to TRBJ2-5, with a weak D call TRBD1 (6 bases). The germline V gene encodes CDR1 PRHDT and CDR2 FYEKMQ (reference sequence). This CDR3 is 19 amino acids long. V was shortened by 5 bases and J by 4 bases, with 29 bases between the two germline ends. CDR3 region: CASSPRGQDSGETRETQYF. In nucleotides, the CDR3 is TGTGCCAGCAGCCCACGGGGACAAGACTCCGGGGAGACTCGAGAGACCCAGTACTTC.

The rearrangement uses TRBV9 and TRBJ2-1; 8 bases map to TRBD1. Germline trimming cut 0 bases from V and 9 bases from J; bases unmatched to any gene: 8. Germline CDR1 reads SGDLS; CDR2 reads YYNGEE. The length of the CDR3 is 15 residues. The CDR3 loop reads CASSVGAGGWSEQFF. CDR3 nucleotide sequence: TGTGCCAGCAGCGTAGGGGCAGGGGGCTGGAGTGAGCAGTTCTTC. The complete variable domain, with remaining parts taken from reference TRBV9 and TRBJ2-1, reads DSGVTQTPKHLITATGQRVTLRCSPRSGDLSVYWYQQSLDQGLQFLIQYYNGEERAKGNILERFSAQQFPDLHSELNLSSLELGDSALYFCASSVGAGGWSEQFFGPGTRLTVL.

The chain is built from TRBV4-2 and TRBJ1-6; TRBD1 is a possible D gene (5 bases). The CDR3 loop spans 13 amino acids. CDR1 and CDR2 from the germline V gene are LGHNA and YNFKEQ. The V and J ends lost 6 bases and 7 bases respectively, with 10 bases between them. The CDR3 nucleotides are TGTGCCAGCAGGACAGTGGAGAATTCACCCCTCCACTTT. It specifies CASRTVENSPLHF.

The chain employs TRBV4-2 and TRBJ2-7; D not certain. Trimming took 0 bases from V and 5 from J, leaving 2 bases between them. CDR1 is LGHNA and CDR2 is YNFKEQ in the germline V gene. The CDR3 spans 11 residues. This CDR3 is CASSQDDEQYF. CDR3 coding DNA: TGTGCCAGCAGCCAAGACGACGAGCAGTACTTC.

The chain links TRBV19 to TRBJ2-5; 8 positions agree with TRBD1. CDR3 length equals 15 residues. V shed 1 base, J shed 7 bases, and the junction held 8 bases outside the gene matches. The germline V gene has CDR1 LNHDA and CDR2 SQIVND (reference sequence). The CDR3 region is CASSIGAQGALTQYF. DNA of the CDR3: TGTGCCAGTAGTATAGGCGCCCAGGGGGCATTGACCCAGTACTTC.

The rearrangement uses TRBV7-8 and TRBJ2-1, with 8 bases aligning to TRBD2. Germline V CDR1 and CDR2: SGHVS, FQNEAQ. The CDR3 extends over 16 amino acids. V dropped 0 bases and J dropped 5; count of bases not matched to a gene: 6. CDR3 sequence (DNA): TGTGCCAGCAGCTTAGCTCTAATTAGCGGGAACAATGAGCAGTTCTTC. Translated: CASSLALISGNNEQFF.

The V gene is TRBV27, the J gene TRBJ2-1; maybe TRBD1 (6 bases). Between the trimmed V and J ends, which lost 6 bases and 1 base, there was a span of 7 bases. CDR1 MNHEY and CDR2 SMNVEV come from the germline V gene (reference sequence). The CDR3 length is 13 residues. This CDR3 is CASSTGSYNEQFF. CDR3 coding DNA: TGTGCCAGCAGCACAGGGTCCTACAATGAGCAGTTCTTC.

This clone appeared once. The chain uses TRBV28 and TRBJ1-6; D possibly corresponds to TRBD1 (5 bases). Trimming cost V 5 bases and J 4 bases, with 12 bases left between them. Germline V CDR1 and CDR2: MDHEN, SYDVKM. The CDR3 is 15 residues long. The CDR3 loop reads CASSAVDKYNSPLHF. In DNA form, the CDR3 reads TGTGCCAGCAGTGCCGTGGACAAGTATAATTCACCCCTCCACTTT.

The chain uses TRBV5-1 and TRBJ2-7, with D possibly being TRBD2 (5 bases). The CDR3 spans 15 residues. Trimming cost V 0 bases and J 5 bases, with 15 bases left between them. CDR1 and CDR2 (germline): SGHRS, YFSETQ. CDR3 sequence reads: CASSLERNRANEQYF. The CDR3 coding sequence is TGCGCCAGCAGCTTGGAGCGGAATAGGGCGAACGAGCAGTACTTC.

This clone was detected a few times. V is TRBV7-2 and J is TRBJ1-2; 8 bases line up with TRBD1. V trimming: 3 bases; J trimming: 8 bases; junction bases outside the gene matches: 11. This CDR3 region has 15 residues. Per germline, CDR1 SGHTA and CDR2 FQGNSA. The CDR3 protein is CASSFQTGRGRGYTF. The CDR3 region has the DNA TGTGCCAGCAGCTTTCAGACGGGCAGGGGGCGAGGCTACACCTTC.

This chain uses TRBV19 with TRBJ1-1; D is ambiguous. The V gene's germline CDR1 is LNHDA and CDR2 SQIVND (reference sequence). This CDR3 is 14 amino acids long. Trimming took off 3 bases at V and 4 bases at J, with 12 bases between the two ends. CDR3 in amino acids: CASSIRSVVTEAFF. The DNA of the CDR3 is TGTGCCAGTAGTATTAGATCCGTGGTCACTGAAGCTTTCTTT.

The V and J genes are TRBV18 and TRBJ1-3; D perhaps matches TRBD1 (6 bases). This CDR3 is 17 amino acids long. Germline lookup yields CDR1 KGHSH and CDR2 LQKENI. V was trimmed by 3 bases and J by 0 bases, leaving 15 bases between them. DNA for the CDR3: TGTGCCAGCTCACCTGTCGGACAGTCCCTCTCTGGAAACACCATATATTTT. Translating it yields CASSPVGQSLSGNTIYF. The variable domain in full, with the rest retrieved from reference TRBV18 and TRBJ1-3, is NAGVMQNPRHLVRRRGQEARLRCSPMKGHSHVYWYRQLPEEGLKFMVYLQKENIIDESGMPKERFSAEFPKEGPSILRIQQVVRGDSAAYFCASSPVGQSLSGNTIYFGEGSWLTVV.